This entry is about one TCR beta chain. Its specificity is not known. This specimen comes from a study of cytomegalovirus exposure and HLA in healthy donors. The donors were members of the validation cohort, which comprised more than 90 subjects and was separate from the first cohort of more than 500 subjects. Some clones are missing from TCRdb's copy, which holds only in-frame ones; the method was immunoSEQ multiplex PCR. The data contain hundreds of thousands of clones, 90% of them singletons. Germline CDR1 reads MNHEY; CDR2 reads SMNVEV (reference sequence). The CDR3 has 15 residues. Trimming left V 2 bases short and J 0 bases short, with 8 bases between. General study points: Subsequent analysis showed first-cohort TCR clusters tending to co-occur in 120 validation repertoires. According to the study, 160 or so TCR beta chains were cytomegalovirus-associated. Reports credit the classifier with highly specific, highly sensitive diagnosis of cytomegalovirus status.

The receptor comes from a woman younger than 45 in good health and CMV-seronegative. The genes are TRBV27 and TRBJ2-1, with D unclear. The sequenced material came from PBMCs. Here the CDR3 DNA reads TGTGCCAGCAGTTTAGAAAAGAGCTCCTACAATGAGCAGTTCTTC. Its translation: CASSLEKSSYNEQFF.